This T cell receptor (beta chain) was observed in a study of T cell clones after liver transplantation. Study context: TCRbeta sequencing after a pre-transplant mixed lymphocyte reaction identified graft-donor-reactive clones, later tracked in post-transplant blood. Three of the eight recipients were HCV-positive; the rest had non-autoimmune, non-viral transplant indications. Draws occurred before transplant, before withdrawal, and after complete or failed withdrawal. Study-wide results and limits: In a couple of subjects, few donor cells limited the measurable donor-reactive repertoire.

The method was immunoSEQ multiplex PCR; TCRdb's version includes in-frame clones alone and lacks a portion of them. The sample carries 45,000 or so clones, 86% recorded once. As to this clone: Its antigen remains unknown.

This TCR came from a human patient who received a liver transplant. Some T cells may be provided by the graft donor. The sample was CD4+ T cells from blood, taken 24 months after liver transplant.

The CDR3 nucleotides are TGTGCCAGCAGTCCTCCCCGGGACAGGGGATTCTACGAGCAGTACTTC. It codes for CASSPPRDRGFYEQYF. The gene calls are TRBV27 and TRBJ2-7, with 10 bases lining up with TRBD1. V lost 5 bases and J lost 3; bases outside the gene matches: 10. CDR1 and CDR2 (germline): MNHEY, SMNVEV (reference sequence). CDR3 length: 16 amino acids.